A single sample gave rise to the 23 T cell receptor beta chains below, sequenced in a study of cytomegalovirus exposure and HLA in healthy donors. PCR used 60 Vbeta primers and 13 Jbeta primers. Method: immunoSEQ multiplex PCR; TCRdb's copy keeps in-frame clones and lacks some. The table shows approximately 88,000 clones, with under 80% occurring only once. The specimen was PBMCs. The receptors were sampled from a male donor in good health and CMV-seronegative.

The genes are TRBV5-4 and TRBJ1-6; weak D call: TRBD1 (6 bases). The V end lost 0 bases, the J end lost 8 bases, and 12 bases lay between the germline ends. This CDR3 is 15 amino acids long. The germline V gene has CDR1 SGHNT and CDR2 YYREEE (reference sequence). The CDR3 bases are TGTGCCAGCAGCTTGGAGGGGGGGTTCTATTCACCCCTCCACTTT. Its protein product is CASSLEGGFYSPLHF. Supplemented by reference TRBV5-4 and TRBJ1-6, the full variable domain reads ETGVTQSPTHLIKTRGQQVTLRCSSQSGHNTVSWYQQALGQGPQFIFQYYREEENGRGNFPPRFSGLQFPNYSSELNVNALELDDSALYLCASSLEGGFYSPLHFGNGTRLTVT.

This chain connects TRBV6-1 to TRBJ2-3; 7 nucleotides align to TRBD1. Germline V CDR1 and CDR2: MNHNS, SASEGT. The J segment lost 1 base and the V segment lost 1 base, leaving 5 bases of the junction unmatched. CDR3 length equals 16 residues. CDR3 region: CASSEDYRGGTDTQYF. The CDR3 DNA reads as TGTGCCAGCAGTGAAGATTACAGGGGAGGCACAGATACGCAGTATTTT.

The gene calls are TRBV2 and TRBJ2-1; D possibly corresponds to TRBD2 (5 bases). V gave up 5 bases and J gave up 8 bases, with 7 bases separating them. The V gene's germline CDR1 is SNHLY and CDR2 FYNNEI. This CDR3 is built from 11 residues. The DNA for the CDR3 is TGTGCCAGCAGTCTCGGGGATGAGCAGTTCTTC. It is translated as CASSLGDEQFF.

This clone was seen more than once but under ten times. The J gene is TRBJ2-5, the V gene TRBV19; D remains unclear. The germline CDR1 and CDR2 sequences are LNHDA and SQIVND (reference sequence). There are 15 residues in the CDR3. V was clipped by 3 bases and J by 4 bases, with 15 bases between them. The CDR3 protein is CASSINPRGGETQYF. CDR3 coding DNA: TGTGCCAGTAGTATCAACCCACGCGGCGGAGAGACCCAGTACTTC.

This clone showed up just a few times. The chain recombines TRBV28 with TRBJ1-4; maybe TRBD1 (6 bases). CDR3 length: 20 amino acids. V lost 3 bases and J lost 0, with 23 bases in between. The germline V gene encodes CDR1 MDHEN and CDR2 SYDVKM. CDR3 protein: CASSLKPQGIYFATNEKLFF. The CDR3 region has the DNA TGTGCCAGCAGTTTGAAACCACAGGGCATCTATTTTGCAACTAATGAAAAACTGTTTTTT.

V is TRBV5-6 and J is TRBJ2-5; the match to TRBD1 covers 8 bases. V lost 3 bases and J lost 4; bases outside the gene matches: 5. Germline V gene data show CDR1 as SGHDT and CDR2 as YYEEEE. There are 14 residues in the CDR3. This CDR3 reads CASSSGTGGETQYF. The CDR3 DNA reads TGTGCCAGCAGCTCCGGGACAGGAGGAGAGACCCAGTACTTC.

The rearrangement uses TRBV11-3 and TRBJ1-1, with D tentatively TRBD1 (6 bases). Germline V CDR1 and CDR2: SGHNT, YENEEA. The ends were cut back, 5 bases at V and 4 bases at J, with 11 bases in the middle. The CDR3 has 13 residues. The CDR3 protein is CASSQGLSTEAFF. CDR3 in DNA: TGTGCCAGCAGCCAGGGGTTGAGCACTGAAGCTTTCTTT.

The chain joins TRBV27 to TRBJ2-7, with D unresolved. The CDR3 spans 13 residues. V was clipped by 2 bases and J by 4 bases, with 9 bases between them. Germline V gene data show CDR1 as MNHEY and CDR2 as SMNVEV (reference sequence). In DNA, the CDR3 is TGTGCCAGCAGTTTAGGGCCCGCTTACGAGCAGTACTTC. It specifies CASSLGPAYEQYF.

The CDR3 DNA is TGTGCCAGCAGCCCCCTAGCGGGGCCTGGCCATGAGCAGTTCTTC. Its translation is CASSPLAGPGHEQFF. The chain employs TRBV7-3 and TRBJ2-1; 9 nucleotides match TRBD2. CDR1 is SGHTA, CDR2 FQGTGA, per germline. This CDR3 is built from 15 residues. V lost 5 bases to trimming and J lost 8 bases; unmatched junction nucleotides: 10.

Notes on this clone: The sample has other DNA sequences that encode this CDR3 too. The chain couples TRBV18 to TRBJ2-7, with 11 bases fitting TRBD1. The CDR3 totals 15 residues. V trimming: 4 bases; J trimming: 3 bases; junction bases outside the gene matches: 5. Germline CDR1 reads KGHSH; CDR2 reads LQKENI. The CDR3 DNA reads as TGTGCCAGCTCACTTGGACAGGGGGCTATCTACGAGCAGTACTTC. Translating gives CASSLGQGAIYEQYF.

The CDR3 loop reads CASSYFRGLANTEAFF. CDR3 nucleotides: TGTGCCAGCAGTTATTTCCGTGGACTAGCAAACACTGAAGCTTTCTTT. This chain links TRBV6-5 with TRBJ1-1; D not resolved. Trimming left V 3 bases short and J 2 bases short, with 16 bases between. This CDR3 is 16 amino acids long. From germline, CDR1 is MNHEY and CDR2 SVGAGI.

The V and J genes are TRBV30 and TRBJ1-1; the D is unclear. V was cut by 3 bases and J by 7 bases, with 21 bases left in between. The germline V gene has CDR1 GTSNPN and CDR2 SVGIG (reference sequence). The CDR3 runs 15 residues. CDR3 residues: CAWRARRRELYEAFF. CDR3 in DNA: TGTGCCTGGAGGGCACGACGCCGGGAGTTATATGAAGCTTTCTTT.

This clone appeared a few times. The CDR3 sequence is CASSLGFGLRTEAFF. CDR3 nucleotide sequence: TGTGCCAGCAGCTTAGGGTTCGGACTCCGAACTGAAGCTTTCTTT. The rearrangement links TRBV7-2 to TRBJ1-1, with unresolved D. The germline CDR1 and CDR2 sequences are SGHTA and FQGNSA. CDR3 length equals 15 residues. Trimming pared 1 base from V and 5 bases from J, leaving 14 bases between.

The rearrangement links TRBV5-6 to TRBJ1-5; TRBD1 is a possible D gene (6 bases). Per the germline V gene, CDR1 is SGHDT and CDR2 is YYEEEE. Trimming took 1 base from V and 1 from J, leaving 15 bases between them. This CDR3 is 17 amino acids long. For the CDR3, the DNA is TGTGCCAGCAGCTTGCTTGGGCGGGGGGCGAGCAATCAGCCCCAGCATTTT. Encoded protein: CASSLLGRGASNQPQHF.

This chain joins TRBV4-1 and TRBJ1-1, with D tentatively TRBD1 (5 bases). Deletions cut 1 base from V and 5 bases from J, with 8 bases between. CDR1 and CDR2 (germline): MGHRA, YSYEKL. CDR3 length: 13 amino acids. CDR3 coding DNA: TGCGCCAGCAGCCAAGTAAGGACAACTGAAGCTTTCTTT. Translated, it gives CASSQVRTTEAFF.

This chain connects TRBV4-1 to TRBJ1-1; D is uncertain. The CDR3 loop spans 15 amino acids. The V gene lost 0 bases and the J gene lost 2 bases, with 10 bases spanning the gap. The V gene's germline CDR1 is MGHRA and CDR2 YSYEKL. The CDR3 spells CASSQEFQVNTEAFF. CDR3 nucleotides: TGCGCCAGCAGCCAAGAGTTTCAGGTTAACACTGAAGCTTTCTTT.

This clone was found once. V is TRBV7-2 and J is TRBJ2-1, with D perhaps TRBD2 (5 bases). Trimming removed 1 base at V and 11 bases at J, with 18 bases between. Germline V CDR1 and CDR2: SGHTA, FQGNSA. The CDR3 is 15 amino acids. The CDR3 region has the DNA TGTGCCAGCAGCTTAGAGACGAGTAGCGCTTTAAAGCAGTTCTTC. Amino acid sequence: CASSLETSSALKQFF.

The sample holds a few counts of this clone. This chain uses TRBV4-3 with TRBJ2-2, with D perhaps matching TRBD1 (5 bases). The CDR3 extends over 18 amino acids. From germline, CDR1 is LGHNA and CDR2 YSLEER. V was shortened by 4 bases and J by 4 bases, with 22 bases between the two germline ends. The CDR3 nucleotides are TGCGCCAGCAGCCTAGCTCCCACAGGATTGGGAACCACCGGGGAGCTGTTTTTT. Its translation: CASSLAPTGLGTTGELFF.

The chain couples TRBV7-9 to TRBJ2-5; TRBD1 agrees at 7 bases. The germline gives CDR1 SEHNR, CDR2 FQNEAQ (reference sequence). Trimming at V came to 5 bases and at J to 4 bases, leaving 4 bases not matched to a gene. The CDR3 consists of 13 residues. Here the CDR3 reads CASSNTGAETQYF. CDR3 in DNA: TGTGCCAGCAGCAACACAGGGGCAGAGACCCAGTACTTC.

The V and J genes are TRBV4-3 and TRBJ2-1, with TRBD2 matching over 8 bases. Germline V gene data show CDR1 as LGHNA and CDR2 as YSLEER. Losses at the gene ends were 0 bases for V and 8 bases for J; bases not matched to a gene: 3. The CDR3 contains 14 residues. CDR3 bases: TGCGCCAGCAGCCAAGATCTCGGGAGGGATGAGCAGTTCTTC. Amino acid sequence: CASSQDLGRDEQFF.

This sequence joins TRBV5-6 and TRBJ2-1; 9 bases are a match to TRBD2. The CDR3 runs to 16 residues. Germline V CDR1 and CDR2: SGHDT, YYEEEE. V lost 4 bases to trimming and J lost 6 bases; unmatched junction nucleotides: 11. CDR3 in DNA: TGTGCCAGCAGCCTATTCCCGGGACTAGCTCGCAATGAGCAGTTCTTC. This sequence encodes CASSLFPGLARNEQFF.

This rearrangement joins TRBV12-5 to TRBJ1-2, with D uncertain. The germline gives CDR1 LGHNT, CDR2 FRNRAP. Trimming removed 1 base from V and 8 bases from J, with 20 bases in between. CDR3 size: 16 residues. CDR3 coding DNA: TGTGCTAGTGGTTTGGCCTCAGAGGCGATCGGAGAAGGCTACACCTTC. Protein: CASGLASEAIGEGYTF.

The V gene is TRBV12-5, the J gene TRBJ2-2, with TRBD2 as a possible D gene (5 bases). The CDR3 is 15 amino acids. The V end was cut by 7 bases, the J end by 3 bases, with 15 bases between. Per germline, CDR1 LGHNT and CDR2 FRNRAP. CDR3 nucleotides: TGTGCTAGTGCCCTCGGTGATAGCGACACCGGGGAGCTGTTTTTT. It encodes CASALGDSDTGELFF.